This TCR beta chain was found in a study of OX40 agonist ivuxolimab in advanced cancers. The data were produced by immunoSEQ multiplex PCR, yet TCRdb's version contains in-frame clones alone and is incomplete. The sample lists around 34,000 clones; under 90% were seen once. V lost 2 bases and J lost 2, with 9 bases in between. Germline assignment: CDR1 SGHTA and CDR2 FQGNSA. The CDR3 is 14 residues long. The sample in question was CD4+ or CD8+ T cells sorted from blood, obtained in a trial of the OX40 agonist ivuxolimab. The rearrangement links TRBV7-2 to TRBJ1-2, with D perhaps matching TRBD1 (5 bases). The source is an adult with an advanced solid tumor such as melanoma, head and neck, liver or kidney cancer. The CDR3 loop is CASSLMSGNYGYTF. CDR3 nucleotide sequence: TGTGCCAGCAGCTTAATGTCAGGGAACTATGGCTACACCTTC.